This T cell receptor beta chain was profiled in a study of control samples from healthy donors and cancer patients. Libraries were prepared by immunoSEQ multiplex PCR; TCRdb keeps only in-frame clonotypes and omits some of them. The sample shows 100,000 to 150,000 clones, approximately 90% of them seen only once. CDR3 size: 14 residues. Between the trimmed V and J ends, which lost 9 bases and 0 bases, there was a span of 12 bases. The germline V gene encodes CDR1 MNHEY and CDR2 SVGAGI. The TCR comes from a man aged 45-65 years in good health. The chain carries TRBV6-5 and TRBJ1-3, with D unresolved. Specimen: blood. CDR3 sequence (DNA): TGTGCCAGTAAATTCAGCGCCTCTGGAAACACCATATATTTT. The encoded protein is CASKFSASGNTIYF.